This TCR beta chain was identified during a study of T cell responses to AZD1222 COVID-19 vaccine. Findings and caveats of the study: The sample set comprised mostly white British donors with more females, and clonal diversity was possibly underestimated.

TCRdb's table, derived via immunoSEQ multiplex PCR, lists solely in-frame clones and lacks some. The sample records over 70,000 clones, roughly 88% being singletons. In germline, CDR1 is KGHSH, CDR2 LQKENI. V shed 3 bases, J shed 6 bases, and the junction held 13 bases outside the gene matches. The CDR3 runs 16 residues. About this clone itself: Antigen specificity is unknown.

The V and J genes are TRBV18 and TRBJ1-2; 7 bases fit TRBD1. The sequences come from peripheral blood, collected on day 0 of MenACWY control vaccination. This TCR came from an adult in good health. This CDR3 is CASSPWQGGSDNGYTF. CDR3 DNA: TGTGCCAGCTCACCGTGGCAGGGGGGTTCCGACAATGGCTACACCTTC.